The 7 T cell receptor beta chains below all came from one sample that was sequenced in a study of CD8 T cells in Susac syndrome. Random hexamers were used to reverse transcribe roughly 0.45 to 1 ug of RNA. MiXCR was run by TCRdb on the immunoSEQ multiplex PCR reads, yielding one entry per CDR3 protein. Of about 120,000 distinct CDR3 sequences listed, over 95% were seen once; the top ten hold less than 0.15%. Sequencing was performed on CD4+ T cells from PBMCs. Receptor source: a human donor with Susac syndrome.

The chain has TRBV29-1 and TRBJ2-7; 13 bases match TRBD2. The germline CDR1 and CDR2 sequences are SQVTM and ANQGSEA. V shed 7 bases and J 0 bases; nucleotides not matched to a gene: 3. The length of the CDR3 is 14 residues. CDR3 nucleotides: TGCAGCGGTAGGACTAGCGGGAGCTCCTACGAGCAGTACTTC. This translates into CSGRTSGSSYEQYF.

The chain employs TRBV24-1 and TRBJ2-2; D gene unclear. The CDR3 is 15 amino acids. V was cut by 0 bases and J by 4 bases, with 8 bases left in between. Germline lookup yields CDR1 KGHDR and CDR2 SFDVKD. The CDR3 reads CATSDLGSSTGELFF. CDR3 DNA sequence: TGTGCCACCAGTGATTTGGGCAGCTCCACCGGGGAGCTGTTTTTT.

The chain couples TRBV12-3 or TRBV12-4 to TRBJ1-1; D is unresolved. V was cut by 2 bases and J by 1 base, with 5 bases left in between. The CDR3 runs to 13 residues. CDR3 region: CASSLHGNTEAFF. For the CDR3, the DNA is TGTGCCAGCAGTTTACACGGGAACACTGAAGCTTTCTTT.

The J gene is TRBJ2-1, the V gene TRBV18; no reliable D call. The ends were cut back, 0 bases at V and 3 bases at J, with 6 bases in the middle. Germline lookup yields CDR1 KGHSH and CDR2 LQKENI. The CDR3 spans 14 residues. The CDR3 nucleotides read TGTGCCAGCTCACCACCTCTGATCTACAATGAGCAGTTCTTC. Translated: CASSPPLIYNEQFF.

This sequence joins TRBV20-1 and TRBJ2-3; D is unclear. The V and J ends lost 4 bases and 1 base respectively, with 9 bases between them. The CDR3 consists of 13 residues. CDR1 is DFQATT, CDR2 SNEGSKA, per germline (reference sequence). CDR3 in amino acids: CSANFVGTDTQYF. The CDR3 DNA follows: TGCAGTGCTAACTTCGTGGGCACAGATACGCAGTATTTT.

The V and J genes are TRBV24-1 and TRBJ2-3; D may be TRBD1 (5 bases). This CDR3 has 15 residues. The germline V gene has CDR1 KGHDR and CDR2 SFDVKD. Trimming shortened V by 1 base and J by 6 bases, and 13 bases separated the two germline ends. The CDR3 sequence is CATSDFGAAKDTQYF. In DNA form, the CDR3 reads TGTGCCACCAGTGATTTTGGGGCGGCCAAGGATACGCAGTATTTT.

The V and J genes are TRBV20-1 and TRBJ1-1; no firm D call. The CDR3 sequence is 11 residues long. Germline CDR1 and CDR2: DFQATT and SNEGSKA (reference sequence). Trimming took off 5 bases at V and 4 bases at J, with 8 bases between the two ends. The CDR3: CSAFRATEAFF. The CDR3 DNA is TGCAGTGCTTTCCGCGCCACTGAAGCTTTCTTT.